This T cell receptor beta chain was recovered during a study of OX40 agonist ivuxolimab in advanced cancers. About the study: Patients were treated with ivuxolimab, an agonistic anti-OX40 (CD134) antibody. Every 2 weeks, patients received ivuxolimab intravenously, dosed at 0.01 to 10 mg/kg. Recorded diagnoses for dose-escalation patients were hepatocellular carcinoma, melanoma, renal cell or head and neck cancer. Eligibility rules accepted prior anti-PD-1, anti-PD-L1 or anti-CTLA-4 therapy, and around 40% had some.

The V gene end was trimmed by 7 bases and the J gene end by 3 bases; junction bases not matched to a gene: 7. Germline V gene sequence: CDR1 SGHTA, CDR2 FQGNSA. The CDR3 totals 14 residues. TCRdb keeps only in-frame clones here, not all; method: immunoSEQ multiplex PCR. The sample lists over 65,000 clones; 90% were seen once. Here the sequenced sample was CD4+ or CD8+ T cells sorted from blood, taken in a trial of the OX40 agonist ivuxolimab. This rearrangement joins TRBV7-2 to TRBJ2-3; 7 positions match TRBD1. This sequence was found in an adult with an advanced solid tumor such as melanoma, head and neck, liver or kidney cancer. The CDR3 DNA reads TGTGCCAGCACCAAGACAGGGACGACAGATACGCAGTATTTT. Translated: CASTKTGTTDTQYF.